This TCR beta chain comes out of a study of Graves' ophthalmopathy and Graves' hyperthyroidism. Study-wide findings and caveats: In blood appeared most of the expanded thyroid clonotypes whose frequency exceeded 0.001.

TCR beta CDR3 regions were amplified from RNA transcripts. First-round RT-PCR employed HTBI primers, with a second-round multiplex PCR after it. TCRdb independently ran MiXCR on the multiplex PCR reads; one entry per CDR3 protein. Among about 480,000 distinct CDR3 sequences listed, around 14% were seen once. This clonotype was recorded many times. The antigen is unknown. Per the germline V gene, CDR1 is LNHDA and CDR2 is SQIVND (reference sequence). Between the trimmed V and J ends, which lost 3 bases and 8 bases, there was a span of 10 bases. This CDR3 region has 12 residues. Clinical symptoms and serum thyroxine were used for diagnosis; TRAb, thyroid ultrasound and orbital computed tomography were also relied on.

V gene TRBV19 combines with J gene TRBJ1-1, with D uncertain. Sequencing input: blood. This TCR was recovered from a woman under 40 with Graves' ophthalmopathy. The CDR3 is CASSIPSREAFF. CDR3 nucleotides: TGTGCCAGTAGTATTCCCTCTAGGGAAGCTTTCTTT.